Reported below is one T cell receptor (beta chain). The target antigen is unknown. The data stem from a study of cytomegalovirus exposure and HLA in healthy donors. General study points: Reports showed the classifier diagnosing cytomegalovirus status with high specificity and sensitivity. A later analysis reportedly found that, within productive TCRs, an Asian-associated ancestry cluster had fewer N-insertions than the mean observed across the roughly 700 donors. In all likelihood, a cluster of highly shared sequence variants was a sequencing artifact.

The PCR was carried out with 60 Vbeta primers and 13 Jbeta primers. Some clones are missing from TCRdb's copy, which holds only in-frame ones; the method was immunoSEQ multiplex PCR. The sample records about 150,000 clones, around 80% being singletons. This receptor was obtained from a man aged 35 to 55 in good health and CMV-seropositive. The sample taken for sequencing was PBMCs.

The CDR3 sequence: CASSRNGGDTEAFF. CDR3 coding DNA: TGTGCCAGCAGCCGAAACGGGGGGGACACTGAAGCTTTCTTT. The chain links TRBV6-5 to TRBJ1-1; the D gene is possibly TRBD1 (5 bases). V gave up 6 bases and J gave up 3 bases, with 14 bases separating them. The CDR3 covers 14 residues. Germline loops: CDR1 MNHEY, CDR2 SVGAGI.